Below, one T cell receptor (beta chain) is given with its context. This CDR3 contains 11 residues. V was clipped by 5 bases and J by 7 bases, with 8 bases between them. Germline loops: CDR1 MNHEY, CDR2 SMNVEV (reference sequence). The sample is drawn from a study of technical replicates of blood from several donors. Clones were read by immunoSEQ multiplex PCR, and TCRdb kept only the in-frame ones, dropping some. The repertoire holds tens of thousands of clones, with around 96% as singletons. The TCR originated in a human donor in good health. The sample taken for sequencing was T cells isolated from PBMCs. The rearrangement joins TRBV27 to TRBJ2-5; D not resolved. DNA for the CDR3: TGTGCCAGCAGTGCCGGGTGGACCCAGTACTTC. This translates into CASSAGWTQYF.